The 14 T cell receptor beta chains below come from one sample, sequenced in a study of OX40 agonist ivuxolimab in advanced cancers. The assay was immunoSEQ multiplex PCR, and TCRdb's table has in-frame clones only and misses some. There are about 26,000 clones in the sample; around 79% occur only once, and around 33% lies in the top ten. The source was CD4+ or CD8+ T cells sorted from blood, collected in a trial of the OX40 agonist ivuxolimab. The receptor set was obtained from an adult with an advanced solid tumor such as melanoma, head and neck, liver or kidney cancer.

This clone was recorded once. The chain links TRBV7-9 to TRBJ1-1; D gene ambiguous. This CDR3 contains 12 residues. V shed 6 bases and J shed 8 bases, with 13 bases lying between them. The germline V gene encodes CDR1 SEHNR and CDR2 FQNEAQ (reference sequence). The CDR3 reads CASSYEGGEAFF. CDR3 in DNA: TGTGCCAGCAGTTACGAGGGCGGCGAAGCTTTCTTT.

The chain employs TRBV4-1 and TRBJ2-5; 10 nucleotides match TRBD2. V trimming: 1 base; J trimming: 0 bases; junction bases outside the gene matches: 11. Germline V gives CDR1 MGHRA, CDR2 YSYEKL. The CDR3 consists of 19 residues. Here the CDR3 reads CASSQAVASGGANQETQYF. In nucleotides, the CDR3 is TGCGCCAGCAGCCAAGCCGTGGCGAGCGGGGGGGCAAACCAAGAGACCCAGTACTTC.

The V gene is TRBV15, the J gene TRBJ2-6, with unresolved D. The germline gives CDR1 LNHNV, CDR2 YYDKDF (reference sequence). There are 16 residues in the CDR3. The V gene lost 1 base and the J gene lost 0 bases, with 7 bases spanning the gap. For the CDR3, the DNA is TGTGCCACCAGCAGAGGCCTGAGCTCTGGGGCCAACGTCCTGACTTTC. This codes for CATSRGLSSGANVLTF.

This clone turned up a few times. The chain links TRBV7-9 to TRBJ1-2; D call uncertain. Germline CDR1 SEHNR, CDR2 FQNEAQ (reference sequence). The V end was cut by 3 bases, the J end by 0 bases, with 11 bases between. The CDR3 length is 15 residues. CDR3 in amino acids: CASSFWQTANYGYTF. CDR3 DNA: TGTGCCAGCAGCTTTTGGCAAACCGCTAACTATGGCTACACCTTC.

This chain joins TRBV28 and TRBJ2-1; 11 positions agree with TRBD2. This CDR3 contains 15 residues. V was pared by 5 bases and J by 3 bases, with 3 bases of the junction left unmatched. Germline V CDR1 and CDR2: MDHEN, SYDVKM. CDR3 region: CASSETSGGYNEQFF. CDR3 bases: TGTGCCAGCAGTGAAACTAGCGGGGGCTACAATGAGCAGTTCTTC.

This clone was seen a handful of times. This chain's CDR3 is CASSQEQLKSLHF. The CDR3 nucleotides read TGTGCCAGCAGCCAAGAGCAGCTGAAATCCCTCCACTTT. This sequence joins TRBV4-2 and TRBJ1-6, with D hard to call. Germline CDR1 reads LGHNA; CDR2 reads YNFKEQ. The CDR3 is 13 residues long. V dropped 0 bases and J dropped 14 bases, with 11 bases sitting between them.

This clone was detected only once. Distinct nucleotide sequences in the sample also encode this CDR3. The chain couples TRBV6-5 to TRBJ2-3; D remains unclear. This CDR3 comprises 13 residues. The germline V gene encodes CDR1 MNHEY and CDR2 SVGAGI. The ends were cut back, 5 bases at V and 0 bases at J, with 6 bases in the middle. CDR3 coding DNA: TGTGCCAGCAGTCTCACTAGCACAGATACGCAGTATTTT. As protein: CASSLTSTDTQYF.

This chain connects TRBV7-6 to TRBJ2-4, with D tentatively TRBD1 (5 bases). With 1 base removed from V and 0 bases from J, the gap between germline ends came to 13 bases. The CDR3 consists of 17 residues. Germline V gene lookup returns CDR1 SGHVS and CDR2 FNYEAQ. The CDR3 DNA reads TGTGCCAGCAGCTTAGAAGTGATAGGGGTAGCCAAAAACATTCAGTACTTC. This translates into CASSLEVIGVAKNIQYF.

The V call is TRBV7-2, the J call TRBJ1-1, with D perhaps matching TRBD1 (6 bases). V shed 3 bases and J shed 4 bases, with 15 bases lying between them. The V gene's germline CDR1 is SGHTA and CDR2 FQGNSA. This CDR3 has 15 residues. The CDR3 loop reads CASSLIVTGFTEAFF. As DNA, the CDR3 is TGTGCCAGCAGCTTGATAGTAACAGGGTTCACTGAAGCTTTCTTT.

The genes are TRBV19 and TRBJ2-7; D uncertain. With 2 bases removed from V and 0 bases from J, the gap between germline ends came to 11 bases. CDR3 length equals 15 residues. Germline V gene data show CDR1 as LNHDA and CDR2 as SQIVND (reference sequence). The CDR3, as DNA: TGTGCCAGTAGTATACATGGGCCTGACTCCTACGAGCAGTACTTC. It translates to CASSIHGPDSYEQYF.

This clone was seen only once. The V gene is TRBV27, the J gene TRBJ2-7, with D possibly TRBD2 on 6 matching bases. Between the trimmed V and J ends, which lost 6 bases and 3 bases, there was a span of 18 bases. This CDR3 region has 15 residues. Germline lookup yields CDR1 MNHEY and CDR2 SMNVEV (reference sequence). The CDR3 coding sequence is TGTGCCAGCAGACTAAGGGCGGGGCACGGCTACGAGCAGTACTTC. It translates to CASRLRAGHGYEQYF.

This clone has just one count. The chain carries TRBV7-9 and TRBJ2-2; D gene unclear. Trimming removed 4 bases at V and 2 bases at J, with 11 bases between. Germline CDR1 is SEHNR and CDR2 is FQNEAQ (reference sequence). This CDR3 has 15 residues. As DNA, the CDR3 is TGTGCCAGCAGCTCGGGCACATTTAACACCGGGGAGCTGTTTTTT. This sequence encodes CASSSGTFNTGELFF.

The chain combines TRBV11-3 with TRBJ1-3, with TRBD1 matching 9 bases. Germline V lookup: CDR1 SGHNT, CDR2 YENEEA. V shed 8 bases, J shed 4 bases, and the junction held 6 bases outside the gene matches. The CDR3 has 14 residues. The CDR3 sequence: CASVDRGFGNTIYF. The CDR3 nucleotides read TGTGCCAGCGTGGACAGGGGTTTCGGAAACACCATATATTTT.

The chain combines TRBV6-1 with TRBJ1-1, with D possibly matching TRBD1 (5 bases). CDR1 and CDR2 from the germline V gene are MNHNS and SASEGT. The CDR3 has 14 amino acids. V was cut by 1 base and J by 6 bases, with 12 bases left in between. CDR3 bases: TGTGCCAGCAGTGAAGTGGGGCTTGGCGCTGAAGCTTTCTTT. Translating gives CASSEVGLGAEAFF.